Shown below are 11 T cell receptor beta chains from a single sample sequenced in a study of blood T cell repertoires in COVID-19. The method was immunoSEQ multiplex PCR; TCRdb's version includes in-frame clones alone and lacks a portion of them. Counted here are approximately 230,000 clones, 80% to 90% occurring once; the ten biggest clones make up approximately 14%. The sequenced material came from PBMCs or T cells enriched from blood (not recorded which). The origin of the receptors is a woman between 50 and 59 years old with acute COVID-19.

This clone is a singleton in its sample. This chain uses TRBV19 with TRBJ1-2; tentatively, D is TRBD1 (6 bases). The V end was cut by 3 bases, the J end by 3 bases, with 14 bases between. Germline CDR1 reads LNHDA; CDR2 reads SQIVND (reference sequence). This CDR3 spans 15 amino acids. CDR3 bases: TGTGCCAGTAGTATGGATTTCCGACAGGACTATGGCTACACCTTC. Protein product: CASSMDFRQDYGYTF. The whole variable domain, remainder taken from reference TRBV19 and TRBJ1-2, is DGGITQSPKYLFRKEGQNVTLSCEQNLNHDAMYWYRQDPGQGLRLIYYSQIVNDFQKGDIAEGYSVSREKKESFPLTVTSAQKNPTAFYLCASSMDFRQDYGYTFGSGTRLTVV.

This chain links TRBV18 with TRBJ1-1; 10 bases align to TRBD1. V shed 3 bases, J shed 1 base, and the junction held 2 bases outside the gene matches. This CDR3 has 15 residues. Looked up from germline, CDR1 is KGHSH and CDR2 is LQKENI. The CDR3 loop reads CASSPRTGGNTEAFF. The CDR3 coding sequence is TGTGCCAGCTCACCTCGGACAGGGGGGAACACTGAAGCTTTCTTT.

The rearrangement links TRBV29-1 to TRBJ2-1; possible D gene TRBD1, 5 bases. Trimming removed 4 bases at V and 7 bases at J, with 14 bases between. Germline CDR1 and CDR2: SQVTM and ANQGSEA. This CDR3 has 13 amino acids. The CDR3 nucleotides are TGCAGCGTTGTATGGACACGGCTAAATGAGCAGTTCTTC. Its translation is CSVVWTRLNEQFF.

The chain recombines TRBV2 with TRBJ2-7, with 7 nucleotides matching TRBD2. There are 17 residues in the CDR3. Per the germline V gene, CDR1 is SNHLY and CDR2 is FYNNEI. Trimming cost V 5 bases and J 3 bases; bases outside gene matches: 16. CDR3 residues: CASSPPLGGGSFYEQYF. CDR3 nucleotides: TGTGCCAGCAGTCCCCCCCTTGGCGGGGGTAGCTTCTACGAGCAGTACTTC.

The gene calls are TRBV9 and TRBJ2-3, with 7 nucleotides matching TRBD2. J was trimmed by 4 bases and V by 2 bases; bases with no gene match: 10. CDR3 length: 16 amino acids. In germline, CDR1 is SGDLS, CDR2 YYNGEE. The CDR3 spells CASSVHLAGVSDTQYF. The DNA for the CDR3 is TGTGCCAGCAGCGTGCACCTCGCGGGAGTGTCAGATACGCAGTATTTT.

The rearrangement joins TRBV5-1 to TRBJ1-2, with D hard to call. The CDR3 has 16 amino acids. CDR1 SGHRS and CDR2 YFSETQ come from the germline V gene. V was trimmed by 0 bases and J by 6 bases, leaving 18 bases between them. CDR3 sequence: CASSLAVSSGKDGYTF. Written as DNA, the CDR3 is TGCGCCAGCAGCTTGGCAGTTAGTTCGGGTAAAGATGGCTACACCTTC.

Here the CDR3 DNA reads TGTGCCAGCAGGCGTACAGGGAGGGGACTAGCGGGAATGTTCTTC. Its protein is CASRRTGRGLAGMFF. The chain combines TRBV6-5 with TRBJ2-1; 13 positions agree with TRBD2. Unmatched junction bases numbered 14, after V lost 6 bases and J lost 15 bases. This CDR3 is built from 15 residues. Germline V gives CDR1 MNHEY, CDR2 SVGAGI.

The rearrangement links TRBV28 to TRBJ2-1; 12 nucleotides agree with TRBD2. After removal of 1 base from V and 9 bases from J, the junction contained 10 bases not matched to a gene. The CDR3 has 17 amino acids. Germline V gene lookup returns CDR1 MDHEN and CDR2 SYDVKM. CDR3 in amino acids: CASSLLVASGRAVEQFF. The CDR3 coding sequence is TGTGCCAGCAGTTTATTAGTGGCTAGCGGGAGGGCCGTTGAGCAGTTCTTC. Drawing the rest from reference TRBV28 and TRBJ2-1, the complete variable domain is DVKVTQSSRYLVKRTGEKVFLECVQDMDHENMFWYRQDPGLGLRLIYFSYDVKMKEKGDIPEGYSVSREKKERFSLILESASTNQTSMYLCASSLLVASGRAVEQFFGPGTRLTVL.

CDR3 bases: TGTGCCAGCAGCAAAAAGTCTAGCGGGAGGCCCCATCCTCACAATGAGCAGTTCTTC. As protein: CASSKKSSGRPHPHNEQFF. The chain uses TRBV21-1 and TRBJ2-1; the D segment call TRBD2 is taken from the table without a DNA check. TRBV21-1 is a documented pseudogene. This CDR3 comprises 19 residues.

The rearrangement joins TRBV19 to TRBJ1-1; TRBD1 matches at 7 bases. The germline gives CDR1 LNHDA, CDR2 SQIVND (reference sequence). V lost 5 bases and J lost 4; bases outside the gene matches: 7. The length of the CDR3 is 14 residues. The CDR3 nucleotides read TGTGCCAGTAGTGTCGGACAGGACTTCACTGAAGCTTTCTTT. It translates to CASSVGQDFTEAFF.

The chain recombines TRBV5-1 with TRBJ2-7; a weak D match, TRBD2 (5 bases). Trimming removed 4 bases at V and 1 base at J, with 9 bases between. CDR1 and CDR2 from the germline V gene are SGHRS and YFSETQ. This CDR3 is built from 13 residues. The CDR3 sequence is CASSTGNSYEQYF. The CDR3 region has the DNA TGCGCCAGCAGCACCGGGAATTCCTACGAGCAGTACTTC.